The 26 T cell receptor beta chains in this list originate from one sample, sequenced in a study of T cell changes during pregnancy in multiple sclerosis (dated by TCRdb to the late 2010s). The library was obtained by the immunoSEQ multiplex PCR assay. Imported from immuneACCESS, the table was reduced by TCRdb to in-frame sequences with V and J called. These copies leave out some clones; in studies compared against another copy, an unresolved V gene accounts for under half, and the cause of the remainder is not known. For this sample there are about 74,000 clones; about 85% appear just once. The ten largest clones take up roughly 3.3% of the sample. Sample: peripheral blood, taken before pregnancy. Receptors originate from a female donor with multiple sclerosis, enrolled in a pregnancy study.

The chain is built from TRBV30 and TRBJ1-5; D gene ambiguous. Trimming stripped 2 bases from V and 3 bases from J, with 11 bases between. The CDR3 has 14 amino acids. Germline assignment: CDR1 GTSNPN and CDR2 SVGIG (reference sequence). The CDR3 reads CAWSSRQINQPQHF. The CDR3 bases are TGTGCCTGGAGTTCCCGACAAATCAATCAGCCCCAGCATTTT.

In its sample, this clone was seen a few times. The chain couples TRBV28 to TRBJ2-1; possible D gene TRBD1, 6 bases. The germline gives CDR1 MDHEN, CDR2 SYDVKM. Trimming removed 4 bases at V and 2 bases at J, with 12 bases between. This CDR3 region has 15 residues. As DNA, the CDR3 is TGTGCCAGCAGTTCCCCGGGACAAACCTACAATGAGCAGTTCTTC. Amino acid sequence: CASSSPGQTYNEQFF.

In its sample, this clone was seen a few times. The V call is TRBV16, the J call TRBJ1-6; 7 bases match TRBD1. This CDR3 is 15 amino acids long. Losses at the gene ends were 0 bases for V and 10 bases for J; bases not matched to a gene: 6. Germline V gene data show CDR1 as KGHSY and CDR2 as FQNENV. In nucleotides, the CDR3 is TGTGCCAGCAGCCAATCAGGACAGGCGGGGTCACCCCTCCACTTT. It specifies CASSQSGQAGSPLHF.

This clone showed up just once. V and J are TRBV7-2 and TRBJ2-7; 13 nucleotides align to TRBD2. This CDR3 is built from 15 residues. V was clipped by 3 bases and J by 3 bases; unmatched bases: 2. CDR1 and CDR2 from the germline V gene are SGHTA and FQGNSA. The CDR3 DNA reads TGTGCCAGCAGCTTCCGGACTAGCGGGGGCTACGAGCAGTACTTC. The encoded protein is CASSFRTSGGYEQYF.

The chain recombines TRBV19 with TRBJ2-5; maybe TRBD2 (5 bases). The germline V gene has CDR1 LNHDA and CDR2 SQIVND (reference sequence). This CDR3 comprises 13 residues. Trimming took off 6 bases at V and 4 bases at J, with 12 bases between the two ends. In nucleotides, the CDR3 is TGTGCCAGTAGCGCCGTTCGGGGAGAGACCCAGTACTTC. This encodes CASSAVRGETQYF. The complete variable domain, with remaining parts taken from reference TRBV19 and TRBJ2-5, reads DGGITQSPKYLFRKEGQNVTLSCEQNLNHDAMYWYRQDPGQGLRLIYYSQIVNDFQKGDIAEGYSVSREKKESFPLTVTSAQKNPTAFYLCASSAVRGETQYFGPGTRLLVL.

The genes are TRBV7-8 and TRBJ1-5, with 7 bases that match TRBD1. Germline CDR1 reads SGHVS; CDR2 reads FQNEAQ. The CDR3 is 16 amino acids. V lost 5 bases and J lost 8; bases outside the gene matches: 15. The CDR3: CASSPGQFSQKEPQHF. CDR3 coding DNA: TGTGCCAGCAGCCCGGGACAGTTTAGTCAAAAGGAGCCCCAGCATTTT. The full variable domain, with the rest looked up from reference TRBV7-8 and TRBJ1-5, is GAGVSQSPRYKVAKRGQDVALRCDPISGHVSLFWYQQALGQGPEFLTYFQNEAQLDKSGLPSDRFFAERPEGSVSTLKIQRTQQEDSAVYLCASSPGQFSQKEPQHFGDGTRLSIL.

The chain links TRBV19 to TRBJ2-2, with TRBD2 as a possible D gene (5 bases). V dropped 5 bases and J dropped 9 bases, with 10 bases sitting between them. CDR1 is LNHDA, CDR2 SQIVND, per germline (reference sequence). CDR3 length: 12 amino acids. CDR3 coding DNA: TGTGCCAGTAGTGGACTTTTTAGGGAGCTGTTTTTT. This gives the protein CASSGLFRELFF.

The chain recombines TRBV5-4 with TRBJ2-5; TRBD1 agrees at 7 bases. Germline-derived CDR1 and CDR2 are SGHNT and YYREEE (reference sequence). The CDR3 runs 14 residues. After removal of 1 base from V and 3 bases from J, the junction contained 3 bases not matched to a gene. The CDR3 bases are TGTGCCAGCAGCTTGCCTGGGACAGAAGAGACCCAGTACTTC. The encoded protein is CASSLPGTEETQYF.

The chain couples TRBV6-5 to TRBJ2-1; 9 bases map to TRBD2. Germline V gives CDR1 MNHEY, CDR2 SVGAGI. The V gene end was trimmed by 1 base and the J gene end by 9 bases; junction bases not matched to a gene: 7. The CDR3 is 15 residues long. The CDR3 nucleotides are TGTGCCAGCAGTTACTTTATTAGCGGGAGCTCTGAGCAGTTCTTC. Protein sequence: CASSYFISGSSEQFF.

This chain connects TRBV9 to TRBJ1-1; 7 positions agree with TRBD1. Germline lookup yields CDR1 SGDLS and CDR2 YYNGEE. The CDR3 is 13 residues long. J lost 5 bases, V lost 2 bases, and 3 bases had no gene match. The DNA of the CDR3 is TGTGCCAGCAGCGTGACAGGGAATACTGAAGCTTTCTTT. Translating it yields CASSVTGNTEAFF.

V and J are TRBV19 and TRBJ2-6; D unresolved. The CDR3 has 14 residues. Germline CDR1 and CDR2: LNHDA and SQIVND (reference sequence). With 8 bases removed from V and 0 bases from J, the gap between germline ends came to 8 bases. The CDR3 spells CASLAYSGANVLTF. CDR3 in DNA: TGTGCCAGTCTTGCCTACTCTGGGGCCAACGTCCTGACTTTC. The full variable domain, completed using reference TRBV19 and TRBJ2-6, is DGGITQSPKYLFRKEGQNVTLSCEQNLNHDAMYWYRQDPGQGLRLIYYSQIVNDFQKGDIAEGYSVSREKKESFPLTVTSAQKNPTAFYLCASLAYSGANVLTFGAGSRLTVL.

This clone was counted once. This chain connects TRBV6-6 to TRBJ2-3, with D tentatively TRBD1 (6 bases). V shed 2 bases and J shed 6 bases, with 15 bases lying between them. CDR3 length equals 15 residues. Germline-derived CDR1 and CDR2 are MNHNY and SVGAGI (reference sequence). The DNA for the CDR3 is TGTGCCAGCAGTTACGGTTCAGGGGCGAGGGATACGCAGTATTTT. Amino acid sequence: CASSYGSGARDTQYF.

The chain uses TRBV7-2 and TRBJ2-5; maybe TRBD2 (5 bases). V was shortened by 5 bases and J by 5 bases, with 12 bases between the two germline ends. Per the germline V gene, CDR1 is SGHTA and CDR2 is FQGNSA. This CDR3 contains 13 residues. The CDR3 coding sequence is TGTGCCAGCAGCCCGCGGGCGTCGGAGACCCAGTACTTC. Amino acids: CASSPRASETQYF.

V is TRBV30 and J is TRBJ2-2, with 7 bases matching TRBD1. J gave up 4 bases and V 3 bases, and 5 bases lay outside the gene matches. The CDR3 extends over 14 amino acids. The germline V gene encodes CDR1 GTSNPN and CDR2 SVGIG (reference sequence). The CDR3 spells CAWRNRGGTGELFF. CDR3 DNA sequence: TGTGCCTGGAGGAACAGGGGCGGCACCGGGGAGCTGTTTTTT. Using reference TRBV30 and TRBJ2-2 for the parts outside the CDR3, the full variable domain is SQTIHQWPATLVQPVGSPLSLECTVEGTSNPNLYWYRQAAGRGLQLLFYSVGIGQISSEVPQNLSASRPQDRQFILSSKKLLLSDSGFYLCAWRNRGGTGELFFGEGSRLTVL.

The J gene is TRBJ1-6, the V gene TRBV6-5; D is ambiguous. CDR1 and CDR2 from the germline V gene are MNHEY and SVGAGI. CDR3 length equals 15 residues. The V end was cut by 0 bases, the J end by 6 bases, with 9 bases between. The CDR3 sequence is CASSYSGELNSPLHF. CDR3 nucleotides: TGTGCCAGCAGTTACTCCGGGGAACTTAATTCACCCCTCCACTTT.

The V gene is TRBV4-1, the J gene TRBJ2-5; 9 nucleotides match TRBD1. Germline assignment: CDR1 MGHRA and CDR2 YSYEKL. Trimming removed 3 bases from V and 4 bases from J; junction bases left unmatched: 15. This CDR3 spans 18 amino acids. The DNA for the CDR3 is TGCGCCAGCAGCCAGAGTGTACCGGGACAGGGCTTTGGAGAGACCCAGTACTTC. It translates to CASSQSVPGQGFGETQYF.

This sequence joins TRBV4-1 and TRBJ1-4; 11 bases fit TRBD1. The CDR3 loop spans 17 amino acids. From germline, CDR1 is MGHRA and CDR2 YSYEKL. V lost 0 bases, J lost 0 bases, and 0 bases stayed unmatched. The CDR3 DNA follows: TGCGCCAGCAGCCAAGAGGGACAGGGGGCAACTAATGAAAAACTGTTTTTT. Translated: CASSQEGQGATNEKLFF.

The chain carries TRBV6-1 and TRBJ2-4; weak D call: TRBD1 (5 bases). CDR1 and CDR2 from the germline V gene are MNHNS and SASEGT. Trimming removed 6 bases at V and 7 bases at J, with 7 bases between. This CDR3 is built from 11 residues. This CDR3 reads CASRDTNIQYF. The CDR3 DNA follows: TGTGCCAGCAGGGACACCAACATTCAGTACTTC.

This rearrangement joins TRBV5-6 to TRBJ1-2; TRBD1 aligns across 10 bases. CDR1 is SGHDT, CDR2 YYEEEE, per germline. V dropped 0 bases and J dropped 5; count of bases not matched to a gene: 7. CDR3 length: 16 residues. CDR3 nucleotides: TGTGCCAGCAGCTTGGCGGACAGGGGGGAACATTATGGCTACACCTTC. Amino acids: CASSLADRGEHYGYTF. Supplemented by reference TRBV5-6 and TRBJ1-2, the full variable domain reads DAGVTQSPTHLIKTRGQQVTLRCSPKSGHDTVSWYQQALGQGPQFIFQYYEEEERQRGNFPDRFSGHQFPNYSSELNVNALLLGDSALYLCASSLADRGEHYGYTFGSGTRLTVV.

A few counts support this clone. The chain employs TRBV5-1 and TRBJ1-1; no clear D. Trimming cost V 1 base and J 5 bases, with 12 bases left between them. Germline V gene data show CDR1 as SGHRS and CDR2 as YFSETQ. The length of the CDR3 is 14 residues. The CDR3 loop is CASSLTFTETEAFF. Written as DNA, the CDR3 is TGCGCCAGCAGCTTGACCTTTACCGAGACTGAAGCTTTCTTT.

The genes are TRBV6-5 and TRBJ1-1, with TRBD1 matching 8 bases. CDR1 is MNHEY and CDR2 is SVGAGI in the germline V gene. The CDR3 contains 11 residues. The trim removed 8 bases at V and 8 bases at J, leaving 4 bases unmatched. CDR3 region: CASFRQGEAFF. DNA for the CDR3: TGTGCCAGCTTCAGACAGGGGGAAGCTTTCTTT.

The CDR3 DNA is TGTGCCAGCAGCACAGGAATAACGAACACCGGGGAGCTGTTTTTT. Translated, it gives CASSTGITNTGELFF. The chain carries TRBV25-1 and TRBJ2-2; weak D call: TRBD1 (5 bases). Trimming stripped 6 bases from V and 0 bases from J, with 11 bases between. The CDR3 spans 15 residues. Looked up from germline, CDR1 is MGHDK and CDR2 is SYGVNS.

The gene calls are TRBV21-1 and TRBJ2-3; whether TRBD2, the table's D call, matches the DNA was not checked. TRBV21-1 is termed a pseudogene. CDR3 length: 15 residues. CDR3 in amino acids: CASSLRLAGGSTQYF. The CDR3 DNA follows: TGTGCCAGCAGCTTAAGACTAGCGGGAGGGAGTACGCAGTATTTT.

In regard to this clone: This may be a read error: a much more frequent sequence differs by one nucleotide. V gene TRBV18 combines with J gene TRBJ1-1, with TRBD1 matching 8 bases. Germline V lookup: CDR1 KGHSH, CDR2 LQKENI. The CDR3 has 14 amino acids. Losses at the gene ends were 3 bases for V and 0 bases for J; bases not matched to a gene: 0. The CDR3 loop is CASSPDRVNTEAFF. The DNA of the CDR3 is TGTGCCAGCTCACCGGACAGGGTGAACACTGAAGCTTTCTTT.

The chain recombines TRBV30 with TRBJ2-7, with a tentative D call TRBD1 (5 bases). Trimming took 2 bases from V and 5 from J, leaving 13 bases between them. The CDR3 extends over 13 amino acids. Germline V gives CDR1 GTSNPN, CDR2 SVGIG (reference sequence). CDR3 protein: CAWSIGRVDEQYF. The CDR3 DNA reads TGTGCCTGGAGTATAGGCAGGGTGGACGAGCAGTACTTC. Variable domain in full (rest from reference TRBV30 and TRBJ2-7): SQTIHQWPATLVQPVGSPLSLECTVEGTSNPNLYWYRQAAGRGLQLLFYSVGIGQISSEVPQNLSASRPQDRQFILSSKKLLLSDSGFYLCAWSIGRVDEQYFGPGTRLTVT.

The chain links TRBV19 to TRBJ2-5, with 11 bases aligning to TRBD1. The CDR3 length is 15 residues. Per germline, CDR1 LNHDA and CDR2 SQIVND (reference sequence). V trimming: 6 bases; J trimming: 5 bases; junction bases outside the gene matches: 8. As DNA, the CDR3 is TGTGCCAGTAGCATTGGGACAGGGGGTGTGGAGACCCAGTACTTC. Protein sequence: CASSIGTGGVETQYF.